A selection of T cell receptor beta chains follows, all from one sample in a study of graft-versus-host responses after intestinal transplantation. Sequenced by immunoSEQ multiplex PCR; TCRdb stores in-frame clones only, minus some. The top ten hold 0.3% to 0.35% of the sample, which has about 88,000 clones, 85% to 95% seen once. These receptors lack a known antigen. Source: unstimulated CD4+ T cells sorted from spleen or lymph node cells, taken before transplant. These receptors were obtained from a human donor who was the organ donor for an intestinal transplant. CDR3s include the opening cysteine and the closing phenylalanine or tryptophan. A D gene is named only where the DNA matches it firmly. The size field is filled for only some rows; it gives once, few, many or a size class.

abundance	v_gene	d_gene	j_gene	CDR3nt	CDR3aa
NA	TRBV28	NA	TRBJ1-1	TGTGCCAGCATTCTGGACACCTACACTGAAGCTTTCTTT	CASILDTYTEAFF
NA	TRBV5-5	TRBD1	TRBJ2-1	TGTGCCAGCAGACTACAGGGGGCGGACGCTTTCAATGAGCAGTTCTTC	CASRLQGADAFNEQFF
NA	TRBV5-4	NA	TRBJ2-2	TGTGCCAGCAGCCTCCGGCAGGGCACCGGGGAGCTGTTTTTT	CASSLRQGTGELFF
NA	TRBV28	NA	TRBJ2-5	TGTGCCAGCTCTAGTCTCGGTCAGGGCCAAGAGACCCAGTACTTC	CASSSLGQGQETQYF
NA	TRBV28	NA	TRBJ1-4	TGTGCCAGCAGTCGGGTCCCAACTAATGAAAAACTGTTTTTT	CASSRVPTNEKLFF
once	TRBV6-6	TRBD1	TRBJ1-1	TGTGCCAGCGCTACACAGGGGAGGACTGAAGCTTTCTTT	CASATQGRTEAFF
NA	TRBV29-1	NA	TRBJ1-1	TGCAGCGTGAGCCGGGGGGCGAACACTGAAGCTTTCTTT	CSVSRGANTEAFF
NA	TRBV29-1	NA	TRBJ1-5	TGCAGCGCCCCTCCTCAGCCCCAGCATTTT	CSAPPQPQHF
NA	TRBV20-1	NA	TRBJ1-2	TGCAGTGCTAGCGTTCGCTATGGCTACACCTTC	CSASVRYGYTF
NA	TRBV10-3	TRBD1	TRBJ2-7	TGTGCCACCTGGGCAACAGGGGGGAATCGTTCCTACGAGCAGTACTTC	CATWATGGNRSYEQYF
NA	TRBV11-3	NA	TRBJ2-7	TGTGCCAGCAGCTCCGTGAGATACGAGCAGTACTTC	CASSSVRYEQYF
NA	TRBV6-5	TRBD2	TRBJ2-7	TGTGCCAGCAGCCGGGGACTAGCGCACTCCTACGAGCAGTACTTC	CASSRGLAHSYEQYF
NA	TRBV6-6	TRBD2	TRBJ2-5	TGTGCCAGCAGTTTGGGACTAGCGGAGACCCAGTACTTC	CASSLGLAETQYF
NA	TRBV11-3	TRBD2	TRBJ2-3	TGTGCCAGCAGCCAAGCCGGGACTAGCGTAGTCGGTACGCAGTATTTT	CASSQAGTSVVGTQYF
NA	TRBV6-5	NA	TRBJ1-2	TGTGCCAGCAGCCCTGGACAAAACTATGGCTACACCTTC	CASSPGQNYGYTF
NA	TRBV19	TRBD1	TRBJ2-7	TGTGCCAGTCAGACCGGGACAGGATTCCCCTACGAGCAGTACTTC	CASQTGTGFPYEQYF
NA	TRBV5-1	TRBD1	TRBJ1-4	TGCGCCAGCAGCTCAACACCCGGGACAGGGGAGGAAAAACTGTTTTTT	CASSSTPGTGEEKLFF
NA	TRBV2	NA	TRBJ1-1	TGTGCCAGCAGTGGACAGCTGAACACTGAAGCTTTCTTT	CASSGQLNTEAFF
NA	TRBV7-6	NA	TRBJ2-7	TGTGCCAGCAGCTTCAGCGCAGCCCGCGAGCAGTACTTC	CASSFSAAREQYF
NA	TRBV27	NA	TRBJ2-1	TGTGCCAGCAGTTTATTTACAGGGTTTGAGCAGTTCTTC	CASSLFTGFEQFF
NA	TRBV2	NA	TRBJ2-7	TGTGCCAGCACGGGAGCCTACGAGCAGTACTTC	CASTGAYEQYF
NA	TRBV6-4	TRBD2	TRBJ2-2	TGTGCCAGCAGTGACAAACTAGCGGGGGGCGACACCGGGGAGCTGTTTTTT	CASSDKLAGGDTGELFF
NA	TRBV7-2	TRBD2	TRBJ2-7	TGTGCCAGCAGCTCCTCCGGGACTAGTCTCTACGAGCAGTACTTC	CASSSSGTSLYEQYF
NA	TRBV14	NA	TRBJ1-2	TGTGCCAGCAGCCAAGATCCTGTCCCAGGGGAGGGCTACACCTTC	CASSQDPVPGEGYTF
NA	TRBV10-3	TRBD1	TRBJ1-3	TGTGCCACCTGGACAGGGCACTCTAACTCCGGAAACACCATATATTTT	CATWTGHSNSGNTIYF
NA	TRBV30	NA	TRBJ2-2	TGTGCCTGGAGTGTACAGGCAACCGGGGAGCTGTTTTTT	CAWSVQATGELFF
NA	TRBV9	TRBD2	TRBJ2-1	TGTGCCAGCAGCCTAAGCGGGAGTCCTTACAATGAGCAGTTCTTC	CASSLSGSPYNEQFF
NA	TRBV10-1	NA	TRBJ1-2	TGCGCCAGCAGTGAATCGGAGGCCTATGGCTACACCTTC	CASSESEAYGYTF
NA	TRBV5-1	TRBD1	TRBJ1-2	TGCGCCAGCAGCTTGGACGGACAGGGTGGCTACACCTTC	CASSLDGQGGYTF
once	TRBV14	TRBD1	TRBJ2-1	TGTGCCAGCAGCCCAATAGGACAGGGGGCATCAAGGTCCTACAATGAGCAGTTCTTC	CASSPIGQGASRSYNEQFF
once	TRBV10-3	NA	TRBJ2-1	TGTGCCATCCAGCGTGCGCATGAGCAGTTCTTC	CAIQRAHEQFF
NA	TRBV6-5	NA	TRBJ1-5	TGTGCCAGCAGTTACTCCGGCAGGGCCAATCAGCCCCAGCATTTT	CASSYSGRANQPQHF
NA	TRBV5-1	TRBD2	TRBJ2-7	TGCGCCAGCAGCAGAGGACTAGCGGGGGGACTCTACGAGCAGTACTTC	CASSRGLAGGLYEQYF
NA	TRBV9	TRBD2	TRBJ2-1	TGTGCCAGCAGCCCGAGACTAGCGGGTTTTGTCTCCTACAATGAGCAGTTCTTC	CASSPRLAGFVSYNEQFF
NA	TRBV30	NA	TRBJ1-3	TGTGCCTGGAGTGTTAGAGGGAACTCTGGAAACACCATATATTTT	CAWSVRGNSGNTIYF
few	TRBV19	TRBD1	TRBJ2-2	TGTGCCAGTAGTATAGAACGGACAGGGAACACCGGGGAGCTGTTTTTT	CASSIERTGNTGELFF
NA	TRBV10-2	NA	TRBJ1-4	TGCGCCAGCAGGGGCGGTAGGCCAGGGCCTTGGGAAAAACTGTTTTTT	CASRGGRPGPWEKLFF
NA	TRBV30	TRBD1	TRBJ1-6	TGTGCCTGGAGCCCACAGGGGAGGTCACCCCTCCACTTT	CAWSPQGRSPLHF
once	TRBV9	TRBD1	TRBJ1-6	TGTGCCAGCAGCGGGGCGACAGGGGGCAATTCACCCCTCCACTTT	CASSGATGGNSPLHF
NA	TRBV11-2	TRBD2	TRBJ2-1	TGTGCCAGCAGCCATGTGACTAGCGCCCGCAATGAGCAGTTCTTC	CASSHVTSARNEQFF
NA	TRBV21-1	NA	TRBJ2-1	TGTGCCAGCAGACGAACTAGCGGGAGGGGAGATGAGCAGTTCTTC	CASRRTSGRGDEQFF
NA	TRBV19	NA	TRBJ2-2	TGTGCCAGTACTCAGGACTCAGGTGTCGGGGAGCTGTTTTTT	CASTQDSGVGELFF
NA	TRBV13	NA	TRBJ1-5	TGTGCCAGCAGCTTAGCCGGAGGGCCCCAGCATTTT	CASSLAGGPQHF
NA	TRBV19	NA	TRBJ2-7	TGTGCCAGTGCCGCTCCCGGGACAAGCTACGAGCAGTACTTC	CASAAPGTSYEQYF
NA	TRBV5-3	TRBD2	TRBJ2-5	TGTGCCAGAAGCTTGGGAGGTCCACTAGCGGGGGATTCCCAAGAGACCCAGTACTTC	CARSLGGPLAGDSQETQYF
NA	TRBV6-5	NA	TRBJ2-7	TGTGCCAGCTGGAGTAGCGTCTACGAGCAGTACTTC	CASWSSVYEQYF
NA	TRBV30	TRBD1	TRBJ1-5	TGTGCCTGGAGTGGTACAGGGGATCAGCCCCAGCATTTT	CAWSGTGDQPQHF
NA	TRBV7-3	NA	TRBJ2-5	TGTGCCAGCAGCTTAAATGGGGCATCGGAGACCCAGTACTTC	CASSLNGASETQYF
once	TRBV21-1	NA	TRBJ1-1	TGTGCCAGCAGCAAAAGGGGAGGGCTGAACACTGAAGCTTTCTTT	CASSKRGGLNTEAFF
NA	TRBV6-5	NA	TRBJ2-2	TGTGCCAGCAGTTACGTGGCCACCGGGGAGCTGTTTTTT	CASSYVATGELFF
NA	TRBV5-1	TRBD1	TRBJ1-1	TGCGCCAGCAGCTTAGGACTTGAGGGGGCTTCTGAAGCTTTCTTT	CASSLGLEGASEAFF
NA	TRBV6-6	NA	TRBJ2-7	TGTGCCAGCAGTTACTCGAACTACGAGCAGTACTTC	CASSYSNYEQYF
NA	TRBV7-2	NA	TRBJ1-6	TGTGCCAGCAGCTTGATGCAGGGCGATTACTCACCCCTCCACTTT	CASSLMQGDYSPLHF
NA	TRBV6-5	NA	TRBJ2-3	TGTGCCAGCAGTCCCAACCGGGGCACAGATACGCAGTATTTT	CASSPNRGTDTQYF
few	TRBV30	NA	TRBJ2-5	TGTGCCTGGAGACCACAGCAAGAGACCCAGTACTTC	CAWRPQQETQYF
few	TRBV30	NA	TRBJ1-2	TGTGCCTGGAGTGTCGGGGTCGGCTACACCTTC	CAWSVGVGYTF
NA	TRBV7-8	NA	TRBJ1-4	TGTGCCAGCAGCCTTGGATCAACAGGGATCCTGTTTTTT	CASSLGSTGILFF
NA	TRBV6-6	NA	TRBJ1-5	TGTGCCAGCGAGGCCAGGGGAGCCGTCAATCAGCCCCAGCATTTT	CASEARGAVNQPQHF